The source of this T cell receptor beta chain is a study of control samples from healthy donors and cancer patients. Measured with immunoSEQ multiplex PCR; TCRdb has only the in-frame clones, and not every one. Among nearly 9,500 clones listed, 90% to 95% were seen once. The V end was cut by 3 bases, the J end by 4 bases, with 7 bases between. CDR1 is SGHTA and CDR2 is FQGNSA in the germline V gene. There are 12 residues in the CDR3. This sequence was found in a man aged 55 to 70 with colorectal cancer. This rearrangement joins TRBV7-2 to TRBJ2-7; possibly TRBD2 for D (5 bases). The sample comprised PBMCs. In DNA form, the CDR3 reads TGTGCCAGCAGCTTCTCGGGGTACGAGCAGTACTTC. Its translation is CASSFSGYEQYF.